This T cell receptor (beta chain) appears in the sequencing data of a study of T cells in Graves' hyperthyroidism and ophthalmopathy. In germline, CDR1 is SGHNT, CDR2 YENEEA. There are 17 residues in the CDR3. V dropped 0 bases and J dropped 7 bases, with 19 bases sitting between them. The source material, RNA transcripts, was used to amplify TCR beta CDR3 regions. With the HTBI primer set, the TCR CDR3 went through a first round of RT-PCR. TCRdb called the multiplex PCR reads again in MiXCR, with one record for every CDR3 protein. The repertoire holds under 400,000 distinct CDR3 sequences, with approximately 15% as singletons.

The sequencing input was blood. This sequence originates from a woman aged 55-69 years with Graves' hyperthyroidism. The V call is TRBV11-3, the J call TRBJ2-1; a possible D gene is TRBD2 (5 bases). The CDR3 DNA sequence: TGTGCCAGCAGCTTAGATCCGGGGTGGGTCCAAAGGAATGAGCAGTTCTTC. Amino acid sequence: CASSLDPGWVQRNEQFF. The full variable domain, in which reference TRBV11-3 and TRBJ2-1 provide the parts outside the CDR3, is EAGVVQSPRYKIIEKKQPVAFWCNPISGHNTLYWYLQNLGQGPELLIRYENEEAVDDSQLPKDRFSAERLKGVDSTLKIQPAELGDSAVYLCASSLDPGWVQRNEQFFGPGTRLTVL.